A single sample gave rise to the 10 T cell receptor beta chains below, sequenced in a study of cytomegalovirus exposure and HLA in healthy donors (dated by TCRdb to 2016 to 2017). The library came from the immunoSEQ multiplex PCR assay. The multiplex PCR relied on a mix of 60 forward primers for TCR Vbeta segments and 13 reverse primers for TCR Jbeta segments. As stored in TCRdb, this immuneACCESS dataset retains in-frame rearrangements with V and J assigned. A fraction of the clones does not appear; measured against another copy, unresolved V genes explain less than half of the discrepancy, and the remainder lacks a known reason. The sample has roughly 58,000 clones on record. Approximately 11% of the sample lies in the top ten. The specimen sequenced was PBMCs. The receptors were gathered from a woman between 50 and 59 years old in good health and CMV-seropositive.

V gene TRBV18 combines with J gene TRBJ1-2, with D perhaps matching TRBD1 (6 bases). The germline V gene encodes CDR1 KGHSH and CDR2 LQKENI. There are 15 residues in the CDR3. Trimming took 2 bases from V and 3 from J, leaving 13 bases between them. In DNA form, the CDR3 reads TGTGCCAGCTCACCAGCAGGGGTTACAGACTATGGCTACACCTTC. It codes for CASSPAGVTDYGYTF.

V gene TRBV6-6 combines with J gene TRBJ2-1, with D perhaps TRBD1 (6 bases). Germline V CDR1 and CDR2: MNHNY, SVGAGI (reference sequence). The CDR3 is 15 amino acids. V lost 6 bases, J lost 4 bases, and 16 bases lay in between. CDR3 sequence: CASSLDRMAYNEQFF. CDR3 DNA sequence: TGTGCCAGCAGCCTGGACAGAATGGCTTACAATGAGCAGTTCTTC.

This chain uses TRBV7-3 with TRBJ2-1; a weak D match, TRBD2 (5 bases). V shed 5 bases and J shed 0 bases, with 11 bases lying between them. Germline V gene sequence: CDR1 SGHTA, CDR2 FQGTGA. The CDR3 is 15 amino acids. The CDR3 reads CASSAKGSSYNEQFF. CDR3 nucleotides: TGTGCCAGCAGCGCCAAAGGGAGCTCCTACAATGAGCAGTTCTTC.

The chain employs TRBV5-4 and TRBJ1-1; no clear D gene. V lost 4 bases and J lost 5, with 18 bases in between. Germline assignment: CDR1 SGHNT and CDR2 YYREEE (reference sequence). CDR3 size: 15 residues. For the CDR3, the DNA is TGTGCCAGCAGCCCCGGAGGCGGTGGGAGGACTGAAGCTTTCTTT. Its translation is CASSPGGGGRTEAFF.

The rearrangement links TRBV9 to TRBJ2-2, with 7 bases that match TRBD1. The CDR3 has 14 amino acids. The J segment lost 8 bases and the V segment lost 2 bases, leaving 6 bases of the junction unmatched. Germline V lookup: CDR1 SGDLS, CDR2 YYNGEE. Here the CDR3 reads CASSVDRVVGELFF. The DNA of the CDR3 is TGTGCCAGCAGCGTCGACAGGGTCGTTGGGGAGCTGTTTTTT. Full variable domain (rest looked up from reference TRBV9 and TRBJ2-2): DSGVTQTPKHLITATGQRVTLRCSPRSGDLSVYWYQQSLDQGLQFLIQYYNGEERAKGNILERFSAQQFPDLHSELNLSSLELGDSALYFCASSVDRVVGELFFGEGSRLTVL.

The chain joins TRBV5-1 to TRBJ1-4; TRBD1 aligns across 9 bases. Germline V gene sequence: CDR1 SGHRS, CDR2 YFSETQ. J lost 4 bases, V lost 4 bases, and 8 bases had no gene match. This CDR3 contains 16 residues. The CDR3 protein is CASSHGTGRGNEKLFF. In DNA form, the CDR3 reads TGCGCCAGCAGCCATGGGACAGGGCGGGGTAATGAAAAACTGTTTTTT.

The rearrangement links TRBV7-2 to TRBJ1-3, with 8 nucleotides matching TRBD1. The germline V gene encodes CDR1 SGHTA and CDR2 FQGNSA. The CDR3 is made up of 14 amino acids. With 5 bases clipped from V and 3 bases from J, the junction kept 3 bases outside the gene matches. The chain's CDR3 is CASSPTGGGNTIYF. The CDR3 DNA reads TGTGCCAGCAGCCCCACAGGGGGTGGAAACACCATATATTTT.

This CDR3 reads CASRGTGGSPLHF. DNA for the CDR3: TGTGCCAGCAGAGGGACAGGGGGATCACCCCTCCACTTT. The gene calls are TRBV6-6 and TRBJ1-6; 11 bases are a match to TRBD1. The CDR3 runs to 13 residues. Germline V lookup: CDR1 MNHNY, CDR2 SVGAGI (reference sequence). V dropped 6 bases and J dropped 10; count of bases not matched to a gene: 2.

The J gene is TRBJ2-5, the V gene TRBV7-2; D unclear. The CDR3 sequence is 11 residues long. V was pared by 3 bases and J by 10 bases, with 9 bases between. From germline, CDR1 is SGHTA and CDR2 FQGNSA. The CDR3 region has the DNA TGTGCCAGCAGCTTTGGGCCCGGCCAGTACTTC. Translating it yields CASSFGPGQYF.

The chain carries TRBV19 and TRBJ1-4; TRBD1 agrees at 8 bases. This CDR3 region has 14 residues. Unmatched junction bases numbered 8, after V lost 6 bases and J lost 8 bases. Germline CDR1 and CDR2: LNHDA and SQIVND (reference sequence). The CDR3 DNA follows: TGTGCCAGTAGCGACAGGGGCAGAACCGAAAAACTGTTTTTT. It translates to CASSDRGRTEKLFF. The variable domain in full, completed from reference TRBV19 and TRBJ1-4, reads DGGITQSPKYLFRKEGQNVTLSCEQNLNHDAMYWYRQDPGQGLRLIYYSQIVNDFQKGDIAEGYSVSREKKESFPLTVTSAQKNPTAFYLCASSDRGRTEKLFFGSGTQLSVL.